This T cell receptor beta chain was retrieved from a study of cytotoxic CD8 clonotypes in ibrutinib-treated CLL. For the study at large: When averaged across all of the samples, the counts came to 255,043 productive templates and tens of thousands of productive rearrangements.

Per the germline V gene, CDR1 is SEHNR and CDR2 is FQNEAQ (reference sequence). This CDR3 is 16 amino acids long. With V trimmed by 5 bases and J by 3 bases, 6 bases remained unmatched. This clone was seen once. Target depth was 1 in 200,000 to 1 in 1 million T cells, about 10x per clonotype. This table comes from immunoSEQ multiplex PCR, and its TCRdb copy is limited to in-frame clones, with some not included. The sample has tens of thousands of clones, about four fifths seen once. The receptor was isolated from a human donor with chronic lymphocytic leukemia. The chain combines TRBV7-9 with TRBJ2-2; 10 bases map to TRBD1. The specimen was PBMCs, collected after 12 months of ibrutinib treatment. CDR3 amino acids: CASSPGQGTDTGELFF. CDR3 DNA: TGTGCCAGCAGCCCGGGACAGGGGACAGACACCGGGGAGCTGTTTTTT.